These T cell receptor beta chains were read from a single sample in a study of blood T cell repertoires in COVID-19. Libraries were prepared by immunoSEQ multiplex PCR; TCRdb keeps only in-frame clonotypes and omits some of them. This table has about 130,000 clones, 55% to 75% appearing once. Sequenced: peripheral blood. These receptors all come from a woman aged 70-85 years with acute or convalescent COVID-19. Each CDR3 is given with its conserved first and last residue. D genes are given only for firm matches. Clone size, where shown, is once, few, many, or a class for clones that have expanded.

CDR3	DNA	D	V	J	size
CASSRGTLNQPQHF	TGTGCCAGCAGCCGCGGGACCCTCAATCAGCCCCAGCATTTT	.	TRBV2	TRBJ1-5	.
CASSQVLAGRETQYF	TGCGCCAGCAGCCAAGTGCTAGCGGGAAGGGAGACCCAGTACTTC	TRBD2	TRBV4-1	TRBJ2-5	few
CAISATGTRSYEQYF	TGTGCCATCAGTGCCACCGGGACAAGATCCTACGAGCAGTACTTC	.	TRBV10-3	TRBJ2-7	.
CASSDGKGVGVLNTGELFF	TGTGCCAGCAGTGACGGGAAGGGGGTTGGAGTTCTAAACACCGGGGAGCTGTTTTTT	.	TRBV6-4	TRBJ2-2	.
CASSERQGWSFGNTIYF	TGTGCCAGCAGTGAACGACAGGGATGGAGCTTTGGAAACACCATATATTTT	TRBD1	TRBV6-1	TRBJ1-3	.
CSVAVSGGYSGANVLTF	TGCAGCGTCGCGGTTAGCGGGGGATACTCTGGGGCCAACGTCCTGACTTTC	TRBD2	TRBV29-1	TRBJ2-6	.
CASSEKGIDTEAFF	TGTGCCAGCAGCGAGAAGGGGATTGACACTGAAGCTTTCTTT	.	TRBV7-9	TRBJ1-1	.
CASSIVVADTQYF	TGTGCCAGTAGTATAGTTGTCGCAGATACGCAGTATTTT	.	TRBV19	TRBJ2-3	few
CASSLEGRNRWGNTEAFF	TGTGCCAGCAGCTTGGAGGGAAGAAACAGGTGGGGAAACACTGAAGCTTTCTTT	.	TRBV5-6	TRBJ1-1	.
CAWPPGGMNTEAFF	TGTGCCTGGCCTCCCGGGGGTATGAACACTGAAGCTTTCTTT	.	TRBV30	TRBJ1-1	once
CASSQASGVLQETQYF	TGTGCCAGCAGCCAAGCTAGCGGGGTTCTCCAAGAGACCCAGTACTTC	TRBD2	TRBV3-1/TRBV3-2	TRBJ2-5	.
CASSLEGTLNTGELFF	TGCGCCAGCAGCCTGGAAGGGACACTGAACACCGGGGAGCTGTTTTTT	.	TRBV5-1	TRBJ2-2	.
CASSTMGQGNYGYTF	TGTGCCAGTAGCACAATGGGACAGGGTAACTATGGCTACACCTTC	TRBD1	TRBV19	TRBJ1-2	.
CASSPEDRGGGYTF	TGTGCCAGCTCACCAGAAGACAGGGGCGGTGGCTACACCTTC	TRBD1	TRBV18	TRBJ1-2	many
CASSPRQTMNTEAFF	TGTGCCAGCAGCCCTAGACAGACCATGAACACTGAAGCTTTCTTT	.	TRBV7-9	TRBJ1-1	.
CASSLAQRSSYNEQFF	TGTGCCAGCAGCTTGGCCCAAAGGAGCTCCTACAATGAGCAGTTCTTC	.	TRBV5-4	TRBJ2-1	.
CAGKAGTSTDTQYF	TGTGCCGGAAAAGCGGGGACTAGCACAGATACGCAGTATTTT	TRBD2	TRBV10-3	TRBJ2-3	.
CASSQSGGNEQFF	TGTGCCAGTAGCCAAAGCGGGGGCAATGAGCAGTTCTTC	TRBD2	TRBV19	TRBJ2-1	.
CASSRTGGATNEKLFF	TGTGCCAGCAGTCGGACAGGGGGCGCAACTAATGAAAAACTGTTTTTT	TRBD1	TRBV28	TRBJ1-4	once
CASSPLAGAFDEQFF	TGTGCCAGCTCACCCCTAGCGGGAGCGTTCGATGAGCAGTTCTTC	TRBD2	TRBV18	TRBJ2-1	once
CAISQGQGTYGYTF	TGTGCCATCAGCCAGGGACAGGGGACCTATGGCTACACCTTC	TRBD1	TRBV10-3	TRBJ1-2	.
CASSYLYTDTQYF	TGTGCCAGCAGTTACCTTTACACAGATACGCAGTATTTT	.	TRBV6-6	TRBJ2-3	.